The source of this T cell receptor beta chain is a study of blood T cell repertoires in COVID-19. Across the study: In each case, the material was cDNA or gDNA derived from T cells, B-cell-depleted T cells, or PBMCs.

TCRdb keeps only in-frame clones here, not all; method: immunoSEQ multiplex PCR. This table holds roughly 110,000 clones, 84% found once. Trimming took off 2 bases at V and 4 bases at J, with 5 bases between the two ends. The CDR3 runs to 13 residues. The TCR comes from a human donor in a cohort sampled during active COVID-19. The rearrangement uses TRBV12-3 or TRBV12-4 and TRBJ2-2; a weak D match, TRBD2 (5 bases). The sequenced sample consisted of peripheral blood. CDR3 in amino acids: CASSLTSTGELFF. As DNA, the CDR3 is TGTGCCAGCAGTTTAACTAGCACCGGGGAGCTGTTTTTT.